This is a list of T cell receptor beta chains from one sample in a study of blood T cell repertoires in COVID-19. Measured with immunoSEQ multiplex PCR; TCRdb has only the in-frame clones, and not every one. This table holds some 300,000 clones, 90% found once. The specimen was PBMCs or T cells enriched from blood (not recorded which). The receptors here all came from a woman aged 25 to 39 who had been exposed to COVID-19. Each CDR3 is given with its conserved first and last residue. D genes are given only for firm matches. Clone sizes are given selectively: once, few, many, or a class where the clone is expanded.

TRBV19,.,TRBJ1-5,.,CASSRYPGNGQPQHF,TGTGCCAGTAGCCGGTATCCGGGAAACGGTCAGCCCCAGCATTTT
TRBV5-6,.,TRBJ1-2,.,CASSVGQYGYTF,TGTGCCAGCAGCGTTGGACAGTATGGCTACACCTTC
TRBV6-5,.,TRBJ2-2,.,CASKKVADTGELFF,TGTGCCAGCAAGAAGGTCGCGGACACCGGGGAGCTGTTTTTT
TRBV19,.,TRBJ1-3,.,CASSITGFGNTIYF,TGTGCCAGTAGTATCACAGGGTTCGGAAACACCATATATTTT
TRBV2,.,TRBJ2-2,TRBD1,CASSPRTGAGELFF,TGTGCCAGCAGTCCCCGGACAGGGGCCGGGGAGCTGTTTTTT
TRBV7-9,.,TRBJ1-1,.,CASSQVRANTEAFF,TGTGCCAGCAGCCAGGTCAGGGCGAACACTGAAGCTTTCTTT
TRBV5-4,.,TRBJ2-5,.,CASSLRGTQETQYF,TGTGCCAGCAGCTTGCGGGGGACGCAAGAGACCCAGTACTTC
TRBV7-9,.,TRBJ2-1,.,CATGSRGAPDNEQFF,TGTGCCACTGGATCCCGGGGGGCCCCGGACAATGAGCAGTTCTTC
TRBV6-6,.,TRBJ1-5,.,CASRRQVGEYSNQPQHF,TGTGCCAGCAGGCGACAGGTGGGAGAATATAGCAATCAGCCCCAGCATTTT
TRBV18,.,TRBJ1-2,TRBD1,CASSPRTGGVDGYTF,TGTGCCAGCTCACCACGGACAGGAGGGGTGGATGGCTACACCTTC
TRBV5-1,few,TRBJ2-7,.,CASSLMAGSFYEQYF,TGCGCCAGCAGCTTAATGGCAGGGTCCTTCTACGAGCAGTACTTC
TRBV4-1,.,TRBJ2-3,.,CASSLRLPADTQYF,TGCGCCAGCAGCCTTCGACTACCCGCAGATACGCAGTATTTT
TRBV5-4,.,TRBJ1-2,.,CASSLDSFYGYTF,TGTGCCAGCAGCTTGGACAGCTTCTATGGCTACACCTTC
TRBV12-5,.,TRBJ1-1,.,CASKQGSDTEAFF,TGTGCGAGTAAGCAGGGGAGCGACACTGAAGCTTTCTTT
TRBV28,.,TRBJ1-4,.,CASSQGYSREKLFF,TGTGCCAGCAGCCAGGGGTATTCGCGGGAAAAACTGTTTTTT
TRBV19,.,TRBJ1-4,TRBD1,CASTLEGASNEKLFF,TGTGCCAGTACCCTCGAGGGGGCAAGTAATGAAAAACTGTTTTTT